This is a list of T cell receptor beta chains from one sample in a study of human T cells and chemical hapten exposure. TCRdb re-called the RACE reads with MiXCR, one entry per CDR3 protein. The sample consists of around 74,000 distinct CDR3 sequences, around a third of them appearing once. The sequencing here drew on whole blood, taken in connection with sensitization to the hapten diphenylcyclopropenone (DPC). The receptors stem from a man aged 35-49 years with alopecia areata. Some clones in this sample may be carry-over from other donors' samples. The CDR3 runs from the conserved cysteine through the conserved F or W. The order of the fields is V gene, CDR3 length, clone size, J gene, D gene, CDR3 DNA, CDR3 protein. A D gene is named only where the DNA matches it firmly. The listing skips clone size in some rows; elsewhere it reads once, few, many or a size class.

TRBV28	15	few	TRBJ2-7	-	TGTGCCAGCAGTCCGCTCAGGGGGGTTAGCTACGAGCAGTACTTC	CASSPLRGVSYEQYF
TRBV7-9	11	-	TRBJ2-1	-	TGTGCCAGCAGCTTAAAGGGTGAGCAGTTCTTC	CASSLKGEQFF
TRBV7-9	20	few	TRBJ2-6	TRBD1	TGTGCCAGCAGCCCCGGGACAGACCTCTCCAAACCGTCTGGGGCCAACGTCCTGACTTTC	CASSPGTDLSKPSGANVLTF
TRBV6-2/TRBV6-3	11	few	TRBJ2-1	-	TGTGCCAGCAGTGACTTTGACGAGCAGTTCTTC	CASSDFDEQFF
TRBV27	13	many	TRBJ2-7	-	TGTGCCAGCAGCCCGATGGTGTCTGGCGAGCAGTACTTC	CASSPMVSGEQYF
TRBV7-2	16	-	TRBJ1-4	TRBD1	TGTGCCAGCAGCATAGACAGGGGGCGAGGAGGAGAAAAACTGTTTTTT	CASSIDRGRGGEKLFF
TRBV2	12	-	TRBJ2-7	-	TGTGCCAGTTTGACAGGCCCCTACGAGCAGTACTTC	CASLTGPYEQYF
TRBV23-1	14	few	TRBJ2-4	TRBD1	TGCGCCAGCAGTCAATCGTCCGACAGGGCCATTCAGTACTTC	CASSQSSDRAIQYF
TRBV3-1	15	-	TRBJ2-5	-	TGTGCCAGCAGCTTCCCACAGGGAAACCAAGAGACCCAGTACTTC	CASSFPQGNQETQYF
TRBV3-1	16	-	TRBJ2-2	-	TGTGCCAGCAGCCAACTGGACGGGCCGAACACCGGGGAGCTGTTTTTT	CASSQLDGPNTGELFF
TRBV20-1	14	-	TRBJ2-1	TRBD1	TGCAGTGCTAGATCGACAGGGTCCTACAATGAGCAGTTCTTC	CSARSTGSYNEQFF
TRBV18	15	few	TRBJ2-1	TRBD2	TGTGCCAGCTCGCCGACTAGCGTATCCTACAATGAGCAGTTCTTC	CASSPTSVSYNEQFF
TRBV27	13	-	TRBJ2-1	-	TGTGCCAGCAGTTTCCGACGAGACAATGAACAGTTCTTC	CASSFRRDNEQFF
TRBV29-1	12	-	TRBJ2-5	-	TGCAGCGGCGCGACAGGCCAAGAGACCCAGTACTTC	CSGATGQETQYF
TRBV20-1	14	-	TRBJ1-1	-	TGCAGTGCTAGAACGGGGAGAACGAACACTGAAGCTTTCTTT	CSARTGRTNTEAFF
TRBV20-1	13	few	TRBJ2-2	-	TGCAGTGCTAGAGACAGGCAGGCCGGGGAGCTGTTTTTT	CSARDRQAGELFF
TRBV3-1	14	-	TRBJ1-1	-	TGTGCCAGCAGCCCCTGGGCGGAGAACACTGAAGCTTTCTTT	CASSPWAENTEAFF
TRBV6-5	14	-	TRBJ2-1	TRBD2	TGTGCCAGCAGGCCCGGACTAGCGTACAATGAGCAGTTCTTC	CASRPGLAYNEQFF
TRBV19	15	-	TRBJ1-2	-	TGTGCCAGTAGTAGCCCAGGACACCTGGACTATGGCTACACCTTC	CASSSPGHLDYGYTF
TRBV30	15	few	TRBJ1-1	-	TGTGCCTGGAGTGTACAGTTCCAGGGGTTTGCTGAAGCTTTCTTT	CAWSVQFQGFAEAFF
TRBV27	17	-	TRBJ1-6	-	TGTGCCAGCAGTTCCCCCGAGGGTTACTCCTATAATTCACCCCTCCACTTT	CASSSPEGYSYNSPLHF
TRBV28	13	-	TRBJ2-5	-	TGTGCCAGCAGATCTACAGCTCGGGAGACCCAGTACTTC	CASRSTARETQYF
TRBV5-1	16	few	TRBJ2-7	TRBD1	TGCGCCAGCAGCTTACCCCTGACAGGGAATATCCACGAGCAGTACTTC	CASSLPLTGNIHEQYF
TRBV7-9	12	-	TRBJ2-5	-	TGTGCCAGCAGCTTAGACGAGGGGACCCAGTACTTC	CASSLDEGTQYF
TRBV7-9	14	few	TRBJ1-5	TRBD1	TGTGCCAGCAGCTTCGGACAGGGTGATCAGCCCCAGCATTTT	CASSFGQGDQPQHF
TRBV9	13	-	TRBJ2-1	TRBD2	TGTGCCAGCAGCCCCGGACTAGAGGCGGAATGGTTCTTC	CASSPGLEAEWFF
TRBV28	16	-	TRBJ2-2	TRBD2	TGTGCCAGCAGTTATCTCGGCGGGAGGGGCACCGGGGAGCTGTTTTTT	CASSYLGGRGTGELFF
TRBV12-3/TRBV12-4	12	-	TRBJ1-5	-	TGTGCCAGCAGTGGGGTCGGTCAGCCCCAGCATTTT	CASSGVGQPQHF
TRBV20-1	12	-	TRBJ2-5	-	TGCAGTGCTAGGACAGGCGGGGAGACCCAGTACTTC	CSARTGGETQYF
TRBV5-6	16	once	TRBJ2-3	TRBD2	TGTGCCAGCAGCCTAAGACTAGCGGACCCCACAGATACGCAGTATTTT	CASSLRLADPTDTQYF
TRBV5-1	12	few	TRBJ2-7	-	TGCGCCAGCAGCTTGCCTAAGTACGAGCAGTACTTC	CASSLPKYEQYF
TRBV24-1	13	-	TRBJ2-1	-	TGTGCCACCAAAGGACTACGAGGCAATGAGCAGTTCTTC	CATKGLRGNEQFF
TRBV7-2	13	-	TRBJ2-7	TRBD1	TGTGCCAGCAGCGAGGGGGCATTCAACGAGCAGTACTTC	CASSEGAFNEQYF
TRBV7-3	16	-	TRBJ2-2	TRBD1	TGTGCCAGCAGCTCGTCAGGGGGTCTGAACACCGGGGAGCTGTTTTTT	CASSSSGGLNTGELFF
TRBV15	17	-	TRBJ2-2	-	TGTGCCACCAGCAGAGATCCCCTCGGGACCAACACCGGGGAGCTGTTTTTT	CATSRDPLGTNTGELFF
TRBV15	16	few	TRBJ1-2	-	TGTGCCACCAGCAGAGATGGGAGGGGGACCTCCCATGGCTACACCTTC	CATSRDGRGTSHGYTF
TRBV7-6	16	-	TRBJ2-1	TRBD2	TGTGCCAGCAGCCTGCTGTCAAGCGGGAGAATCGGTGAGCAGTTCTTC	CASSLLSSGRIGEQFF
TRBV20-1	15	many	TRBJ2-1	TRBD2	TGCAGTGCTTCTAGACTAGCGGGAGGCTACAATGAGCAGTTCTTC	CSASRLAGGYNEQFF
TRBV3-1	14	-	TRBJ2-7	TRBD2	TGTGCCAGCAGCCGGACTAGCGGGGATTACGAGCAGTACTTC	CASSRTSGDYEQYF
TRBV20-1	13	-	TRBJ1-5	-	TGCAGTGCTAGGAACCAGGAAAATCAGCCCCAGCATTTT	CSARNQENQPQHF
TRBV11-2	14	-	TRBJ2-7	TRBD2	TGTGCCAGCAGCTTAGAGGGACTAGCCCGCGAGCAGTACTTC	CASSLEGLAREQYF
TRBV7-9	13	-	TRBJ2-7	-	TGTGCCAGCAGCCCGAATACAGCCTACGAGCAGTACTTC	CASSPNTAYEQYF
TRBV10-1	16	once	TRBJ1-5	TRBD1	TGCGCCAGTGGACGGGGCTGGACAGGGAATAATCAGCCCCAGCATTTT	CASGRGWTGNNQPQHF
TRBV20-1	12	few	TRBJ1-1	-	TGCAGTGCTAGCCGGGCCGCCACTGAAGCTTTCTTT	CSASRAATEAFF
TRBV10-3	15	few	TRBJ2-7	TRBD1	TGTGCCATCAGTGAACAACCAGGGGGCCCCTACGAGCAGTACTTC	CAISEQPGGPYEQYF
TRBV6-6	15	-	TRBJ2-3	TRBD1	TGTGCCAGCAGTTACACCGACAGGGTTGGAGATACGCAGTATTTT	CASSYTDRVGDTQYF
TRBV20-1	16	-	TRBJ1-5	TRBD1	TGCAGTGCTAGAGAACAGACAGGGAAGAGCAATCAGCCCCAGCATTTT	CSAREQTGKSNQPQHF
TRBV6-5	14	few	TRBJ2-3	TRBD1	TGTGTCACCCGAGGGACAGGCCCCACAGATACGCAGTATTTT	CVTRGTGPTDTQYF
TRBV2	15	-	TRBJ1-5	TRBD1	TGTGCCAGCAGCTCCGGGACAGGGGGTAGACAGCCCCAGCATTTT	CASSSGTGGRQPQHF
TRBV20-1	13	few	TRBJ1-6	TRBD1	TGCAGTGCTAGCGAGAGACAGGGCTCACCCCTCCACTTT	CSASERQGSPLHF
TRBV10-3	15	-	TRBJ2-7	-	TGTGCCATCAGTGAGTCGAACCAGGGGTCCTACGAGCAGTACTTC	CAISESNQGSYEQYF
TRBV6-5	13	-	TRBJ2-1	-	TGTGCCAGCAGAACCGGGGGCAGGGATGAGCAGTTCTTC	CASRTGGRDEQFF
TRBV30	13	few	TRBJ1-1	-	TGTGCCTGGAGTGTACTGGTGGAGGCTGAAGCTTTCTTT	CAWSVLVEAEAFF
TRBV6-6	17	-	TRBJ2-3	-	TGTGCCAGCAGTTACCCCACAGGAATCACCGGCACAGATACGCAGTATTTT	CASSYPTGITGTDTQYF
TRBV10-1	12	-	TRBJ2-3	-	TGCGCCAGCAGTGAGTCGGCAGATACGCAGTATTTT	CASSESADTQYF